This T cell receptor beta chain was profiled in a study of cytomegalovirus exposure and HLA in healthy donors. Study-level points and caveats: In vitro work confirmed that a few CMV-associated chains recognize CMV antigens.

PCR involved 60 Vbeta and 13 Jbeta primers. Sequencing was performed with immunoSEQ multiplex PCR; in TCRdb, only in-frame clones are kept and a portion is missing. The sample lists 150,000 or so clones; about 71% were seen once. Germline V gene sequence: CDR1 SGHRS, CDR2 YFSETQ. This CDR3 is built from 14 residues. Trimming took 3 bases from V and 9 from J; bases not matched to a gene: 2. This clone was observed a handful of times. Its antigen is unidentified. The specimen sequenced was PBMCs. The J gene is TRBJ2-1, the V gene TRBV5-1; 14 positions match TRBD2. The receptor was derived from an older woman in good health and CMV-seropositive. The CDR3 loop is CASSYGTSGSEQFF. In DNA form, the CDR3 reads TGCGCCAGCAGCTACGGGACTAGCGGGAGTGAGCAGTTCTTC.